The 17 T cell receptor beta chains below come from one sample, sequenced in a study of blood T cells in healthy people across ages. The use of a sample-barcoded 5' primer and a J-beta primer mix characterized a second PCR of roughly 6 to 11 cycles. TCRdb itself ran the 5' RACE reads through MiXCR, one entry per CDR3 protein. The sample yields over 1,200,000 distinct CDR3 sequences, approximately 59% seen once. The sequencing sample was made of blood. These receptors came from a man aged 18 to 29 in good health.

This clonotype was counted between two and nine times. This rearrangement joins TRBV4-1 to TRBJ2-1; 12 bases map to TRBD2. The CDR3 has 17 residues. The junction had 13 bases not matched to a gene; V was cut back by 3 bases and J by 10 bases. Germline V gives CDR1 MGHRA, CDR2 YSYEKL. DNA for the CDR3: TGCGCCAGCAGCCAGGAAACGACTAGCGGGAGAACCCGCGAGCAGTTCTTC. Translation: CASSQETTSGRTREQFF.

About this clonotype: One junction end does not reproduce the germline sequence, and a read error may be involved. This rearrangement joins TRBV24-1 to TRBJ2-3; possible D gene TRBD2, 6 bases. CDR3 size: 14 residues. CDR1 is KGHDR and CDR2 is SFDVKD in the germline V gene. The CDR3 loop reads CVTSDNGGDDTQYF. CDR3 sequence (DNA): TGTGTCACCAGTGATAACGGGGGTGACGATACGCAGTATTTT.

The chain recombines TRBV11-2 with TRBJ2-5, with D uncertain. The CDR3 contains 18 residues. Looked up from germline, CDR1 is SGHAT and CDR2 is FQNNGV. Deletions cut 5 bases from V and 2 bases from J, with 24 bases between. DNA of the CDR3: TGTGCCAGCAGCCAACCATTGGTCCGGGCGGACCTACAAGAGACCCAGTACTTC. Translated, it gives CASSQPLVRADLQETQYF.

This clonotype was counted a few times. The gene calls are TRBV4-1 and TRBJ2-1; no clear D gene. CDR3 length: 13 amino acids. Germline V CDR1 and CDR2: MGHRA, YSYEKL. Trimming cost V 2 bases and J 7 bases, with 9 bases left between them. CDR3 nucleotide sequence: TGCGCCAGCAGCCAATTAGAATCTAATGAGCAGTTCTTC. The encoded protein is CASSQLESNEQFF.

The V call is TRBV10-3, the J call TRBJ2-3; D might be TRBD1 (6 bases). The germline gives CDR1 ENHRY, CDR2 SYGVKD. The V and J ends lost 2 bases and 3 bases respectively, with 6 bases between them. The CDR3 runs 13 residues. The CDR3 sequence: CAISETGTDTQYF. The CDR3 nucleotides are TGTGCCATCAGTGAGACAGGGACAGATACGCAGTATTTT.

This CDR3 is CSVEGELADTDTQYF. The DNA of the CDR3 is TGCAGCGTTGAAGGGGAACTAGCGGACACAGATACGCAGTATTTT. The chain links TRBV29-1 to TRBJ2-3; 8 bases line up with TRBD2. The CDR3 is 15 residues long. The germline V gene encodes CDR1 SQVTM and CDR2 ANQGSEA. Losses at the gene ends were 1 base for V and 2 bases for J; bases not matched to a gene: 5.

The V call is TRBV4-1, the J call TRBJ2-1; no definite D call. CDR3 size: 14 residues. Trimming shortened V by 0 bases and J by 5 bases, and 8 bases separated the two germline ends. CDR1 MGHRA and CDR2 YSYEKL come from the germline V gene. In DNA form, the CDR3 reads TGCGCCAGCAGCCAAGAGGTCCCAGACAATGAGCAGTTCTTC. Amino acid sequence: CASSQEVPDNEQFF.

The chain is built from TRBV7-2 and TRBJ1-2; 7 nucleotides agree with TRBD1. This CDR3 comprises 13 residues. The V gene end was trimmed by 4 bases and the J gene end by 8 bases; junction bases not matched to a gene: 7. Germline lookup yields CDR1 SGHTA and CDR2 FQGNSA. This CDR3 reads CASSSRQGRGYTF. Written as DNA, the CDR3 is TGTGCCAGCAGCTCCAGACAGGGTCGGGGCTACACCTTC.

This clonotype showed up just a few times. CDR3 protein: CASGFDYEQYF. The CDR3 DNA reads TGTGCTAGCGGCTTCGACTACGAGCAGTACTTC. The chain couples TRBV7-2 to TRBJ2-7; maybe TRBD2 (6 bases). The CDR3 has 11 residues. Germline CDR1 SGHTA, CDR2 FQGNSA.

The rearrangement joins TRBV14 to TRBJ2-3, with D possibly being TRBD1 (5 bases). Germline V gives CDR1 SGHDN, CDR2 FVKESK. Deletions cut 4 bases from V and 6 bases from J, with 23 bases between. This CDR3 is 17 amino acids long. The CDR3 DNA is TGTGCCAGCAGCCCGCTCCTGAACCGACAGATACCGGATACGCAGTATTTT. Translated, it gives CASSPLLNRQIPDTQYF.

This clonotype was observed once. The gene calls are TRBV29-1 and TRBJ1-3, with unresolved D. CDR3 size: 11 residues. Germline V gene data show CDR1 as SQVTM and CDR2 as ANQGSEA. The CDR3 nucleotides are TGCACCGTGAGGAGGGGAAACACCATATATTTT. Encoded protein: CTVRRGNTIYF.

This chain connects TRBV5-1 to TRBJ2-5; 11 bases are shared with TRBD2. The CDR3 runs to 15 residues. V trimming: 4 bases; J trimming: 11 bases; junction bases outside the gene matches: 13. Germline CDR1 SGHRS, CDR2 YFSETQ. CDR3 DNA: TGCGCCAGCAGCGGGATAGCGGGAGGGCCCGGAGAGCAGTACTTC. It translates to CASSGIAGGPGEQYF.

The rearrangement joins TRBV6-5 to TRBJ2-1, with 7 bases identical to TRBD1. V was pared by 7 bases and J by 6 bases, with 9 bases of the junction left unmatched. The germline CDR1 and CDR2 sequences are MNHEY and SVGAGI. The CDR3 has 14 amino acids. CDR3 region: CASTRQGAGNEQFF. The CDR3 DNA reads as TGTGCCAGCACTCGACAGGGCGCCGGCAATGAGCAGTTCTTC.

J is TRBJ2-3 and V is TRBV20-1; 7 positions match TRBD1. Germline values: CDR1 DFQATT, CDR2 SNEGSKA (reference sequence). The CDR3 totals 13 residues. Losses at the gene ends were 1 base for V and 5 bases for J; bases not matched to a gene: 3. The CDR3 sequence is CSARATGEDTQYF. In DNA form, the CDR3 reads TGCAGTGCTAGAGCCACAGGGGAAGATACGCAGTATTTT.

This chain joins TRBV28 and TRBJ1-1; weak D call: TRBD1 (5 bases). The germline V gene has CDR1 MDHEN and CDR2 SYDVKM. This CDR3 spans 16 amino acids. V dropped 2 bases and J dropped 6 bases, with 19 bases sitting between them. The CDR3 nucleotides read TGTGCCAGCAGTTTACGGGACGGACTAGCTCAGGCTGAAGCTTTCTTT. Translating it yields CASSLRDGLAQAEAFF.

The chain is built from TRBV4-1 and TRBJ2-1; perhaps D is TRBD1 or TRBD2 (5 bases each). Looked up from germline, CDR1 is MGHRA and CDR2 is YSYEKL. Trimming pared 4 bases from V and 3 bases from J, leaving 13 bases between. The CDR3 runs to 15 residues. This CDR3 reads CASSPRDGNYNEQFF. The CDR3 nucleotides read TGCGCCAGCAGCCCCCGGGACGGGAACTACAATGAGCAGTTCTTC.

The J gene is TRBJ1-2, the V gene TRBV10-2; possible D gene TRBD1, 5 bases. The length of the CDR3 is 14 residues. Per the germline V gene, CDR1 is WSHSY and CDR2 is SAAADI. The V end lost 4 bases, the J end lost 5 bases, and 14 bases lay between the germline ends. CDR3: CASSGQGGVYGYTF. The CDR3 region has the DNA TGCGCCAGCAGTGGCCAGGGAGGGGTGTATGGCTACACCTTC.